This T cell receptor beta chain was sequenced for a study of Graves' ophthalmopathy and Graves' hyperthyroidism. RNA transcripts were the source from which TCR beta CDR3 regions were amplified. First-round RT-PCR with HTBI primers preceded a second-round multiplex PCR. One entry per CDR3 protein, called by TCRdb with MiXCR from the multiplex PCR reads. The sample consists of just over 400,000 distinct CDR3 sequences, 21% of them appearing once. Certain patients were not enrolled. These were patients with other autoimmune diseases, uncontrolled infections, pregnancy or lactation. The sample taken for sequencing was peripheral blood. The receptor was derived from a woman in her late teens or twenties with stable Graves' hyperthyroidism.

The CDR3 region is CASSPRDENTEAFF. Written as DNA, the CDR3 is TGCGCCAGCAGCCCCCGGGACGAGAACACTGAAGCTTTCTTT. The V gene is TRBV5-1, the J gene TRBJ1-1; D is perhaps TRBD1 (5 bases). Germline CDR1 is SGHRS and CDR2 is YFSETQ. With 4 bases removed from V and 1 base from J, the gap between germline ends came to 11 bases. The CDR3 has 14 amino acids.